This T cell receptor beta chain was retrieved from a study of blood T cell repertoires in COVID-19. Study details: Spain, Italy and the United States supplied samples that represented acute and convalescent COVID-19. Sources were T cells, B-cell-depleted T cells, or PBMCs; the material itself was cDNA or gDNA.

In the authors' methods: Amplification of reference gene primers provided the estimated nucleated cell counts. Assay used: immunoSEQ multiplex PCR; TCRdb lists only in-frame clones, some missing. V and J calls plus clone size are reproduced from that table; the DNA served to infer D and trimming. The sample has about 280,000 clones, 88% seen once. The CDR3 sequence is 15 residues long. Germline CDR1 MNHEY, CDR2 SVGAGI. With 5 bases clipped from V and 5 bases from J, the junction kept 2 bases outside the gene matches. Specimen: peripheral blood. This receptor was taken from a man between 18 and 29 years old with active or convalescent COVID-19. The chain couples TRBV6-5 to TRBJ2-3; 15 bases are a match to TRBD2. The CDR3 DNA reads as TGTGCCAGCAGTAGGACTAGCGGGGGGGTAGATACGCAGTATTTT. It yields the protein CASSRTSGGVDTQYF.